Detailed here is one T cell receptor beta chain. This sample is part of a study of blood T cell repertoires in COVID-19. Study-wide background: Specimens from acute and convalescent COVID-19 originated in the United States, Italy and Spain. T cells, B-cell-depleted T cells, or PBMCs provided the cDNA or gDNA that served as material.

Original handling: It was from reference gene primer amplification that nucleated cell counts were estimated. TCRdb keeps only in-frame clones here, not all; method: immunoSEQ multiplex PCR. The DNA was the basis for D and trimming; V, J and clone size are from that table. The table records roughly 110,000 clones, around four fifths of them present only once. The CDR3 covers 15 residues. Germline loops: CDR1 SGHTS, CDR2 YDEGEE. The ends were cut back, 2 bases at V and 0 bases at J, with 9 bases in the middle. The chain couples TRBV5-8 to TRBJ1-5, with D hard to call. Specimen: peripheral blood. The clonotype comes from a woman between 65 and 79 years old with acute or convalescent COVID-19. CDR3 residues: CASSFSGNSNQPQHF. The CDR3 DNA sequence: TGTGCCAGCAGCTTTAGCGGTAATAGCAATCAGCCCCAGCATTTT.